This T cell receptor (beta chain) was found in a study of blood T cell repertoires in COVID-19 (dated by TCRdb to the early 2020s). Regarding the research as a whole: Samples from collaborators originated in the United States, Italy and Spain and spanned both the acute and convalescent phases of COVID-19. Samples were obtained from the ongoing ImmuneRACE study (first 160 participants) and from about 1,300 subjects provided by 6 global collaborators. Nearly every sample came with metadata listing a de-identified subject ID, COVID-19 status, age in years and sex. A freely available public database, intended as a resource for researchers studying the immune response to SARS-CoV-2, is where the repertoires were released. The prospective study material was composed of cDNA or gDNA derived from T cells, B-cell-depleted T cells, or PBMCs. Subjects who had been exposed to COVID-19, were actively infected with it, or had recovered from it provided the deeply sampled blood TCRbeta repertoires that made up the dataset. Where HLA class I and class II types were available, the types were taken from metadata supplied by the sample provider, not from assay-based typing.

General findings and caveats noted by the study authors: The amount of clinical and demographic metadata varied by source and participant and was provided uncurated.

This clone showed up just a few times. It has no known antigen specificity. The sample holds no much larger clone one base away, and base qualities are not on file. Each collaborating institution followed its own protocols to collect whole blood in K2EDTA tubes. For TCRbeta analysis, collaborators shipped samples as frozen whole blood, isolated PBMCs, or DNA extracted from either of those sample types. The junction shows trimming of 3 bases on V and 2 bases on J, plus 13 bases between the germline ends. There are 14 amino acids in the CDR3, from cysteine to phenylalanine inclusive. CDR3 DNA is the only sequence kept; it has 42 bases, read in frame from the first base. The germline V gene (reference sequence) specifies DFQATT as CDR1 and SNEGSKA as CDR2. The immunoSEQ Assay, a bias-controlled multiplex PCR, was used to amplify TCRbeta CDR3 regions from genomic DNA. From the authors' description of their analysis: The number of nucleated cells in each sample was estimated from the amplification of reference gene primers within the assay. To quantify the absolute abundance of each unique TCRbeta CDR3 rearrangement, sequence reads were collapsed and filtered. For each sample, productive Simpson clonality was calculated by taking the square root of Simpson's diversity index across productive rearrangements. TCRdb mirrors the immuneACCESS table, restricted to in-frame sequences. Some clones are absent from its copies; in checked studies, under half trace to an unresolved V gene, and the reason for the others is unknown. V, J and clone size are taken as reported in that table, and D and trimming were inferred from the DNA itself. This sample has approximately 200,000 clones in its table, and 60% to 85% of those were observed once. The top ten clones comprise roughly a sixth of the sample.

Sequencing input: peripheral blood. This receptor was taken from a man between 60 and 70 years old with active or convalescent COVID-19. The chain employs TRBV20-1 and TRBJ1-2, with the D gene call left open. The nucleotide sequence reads TGCAGTGCTAGTCTGCGTACTCGAAACTATGGCTACACCTTC. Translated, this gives CSASLRTRNYGYTF.